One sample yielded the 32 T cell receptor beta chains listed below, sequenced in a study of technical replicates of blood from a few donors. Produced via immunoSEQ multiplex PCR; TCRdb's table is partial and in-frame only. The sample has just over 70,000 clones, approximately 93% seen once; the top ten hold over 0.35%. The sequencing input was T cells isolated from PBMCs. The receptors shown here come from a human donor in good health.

CDR3 bases: TGTGCTAGTGGTTTGGTACTCGGTAGCAATCAGCCCCAGCATTTT. The encoded protein is CASGLVLGSNQPQHF. The V and J genes are TRBV12-5 and TRBJ1-5; D unclear. The CDR3 length is 15 residues. Per germline, CDR1 LGHNT and CDR2 FRNRAP. V gave up 0 bases and J gave up 0 bases, with 6 bases separating them.

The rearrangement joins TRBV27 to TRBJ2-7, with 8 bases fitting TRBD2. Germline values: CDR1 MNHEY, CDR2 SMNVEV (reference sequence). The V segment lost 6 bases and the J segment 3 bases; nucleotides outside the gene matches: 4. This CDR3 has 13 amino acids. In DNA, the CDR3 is TGTGCCAGCAGAACTAGCGGATACTACGAGCAGTACTTC. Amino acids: CASRTSGYYEQYF.

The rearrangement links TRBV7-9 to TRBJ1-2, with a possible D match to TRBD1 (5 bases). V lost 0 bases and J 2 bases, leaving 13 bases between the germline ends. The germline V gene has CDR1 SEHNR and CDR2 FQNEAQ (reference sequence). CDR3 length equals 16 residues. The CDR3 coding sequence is TGTGCCAGCAGCTTAGCTGCCAGGGAGGTCAACTATGGCTACACCTTC. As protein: CASSLAAREVNYGYTF.

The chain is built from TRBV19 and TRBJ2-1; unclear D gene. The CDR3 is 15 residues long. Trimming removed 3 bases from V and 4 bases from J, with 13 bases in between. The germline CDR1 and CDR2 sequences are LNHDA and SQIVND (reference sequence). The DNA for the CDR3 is TGTGCCAGTAGTATCACAGACGAGCTATACAATGAGCAGTTCTTC. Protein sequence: CASSITDELYNEQFF.

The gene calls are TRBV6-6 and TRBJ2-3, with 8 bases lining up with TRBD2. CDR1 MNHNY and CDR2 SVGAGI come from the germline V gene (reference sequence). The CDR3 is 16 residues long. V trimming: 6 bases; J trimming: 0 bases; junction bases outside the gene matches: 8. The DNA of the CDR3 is TGTGCCAGCAGACTGTATAGCGGGACGAGCACAGATACGCAGTATTTT. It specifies CASRLYSGTSTDTQYF.

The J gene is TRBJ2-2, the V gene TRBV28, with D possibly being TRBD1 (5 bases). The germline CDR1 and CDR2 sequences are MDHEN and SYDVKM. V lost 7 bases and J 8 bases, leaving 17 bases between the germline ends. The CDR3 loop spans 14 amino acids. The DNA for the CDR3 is TGTGCCAGCACCTTAGGGGTGGGGAATGGGGAGCTGTTTTTT. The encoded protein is CASTLGVGNGELFF.

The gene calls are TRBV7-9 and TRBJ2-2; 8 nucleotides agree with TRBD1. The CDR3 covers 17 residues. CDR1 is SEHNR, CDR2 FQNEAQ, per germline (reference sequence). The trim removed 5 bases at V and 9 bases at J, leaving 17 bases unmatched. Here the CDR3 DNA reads TGTGCCAGCAGCCTCCTTGGACAGGGAAGAAGTAGGAGGGAGCTGTTTTTT. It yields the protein CASSLLGQGRSRRELFF. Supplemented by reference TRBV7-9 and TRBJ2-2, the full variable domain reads DTGVSQNPRHKITKRGQNVTFRCDPISEHNRLYWYRQTLGQGPEFLTYFQNEAQLEKSRLLSDRFSAERPKGSFSTLEIQRTEQGDSAMYLCASSLLGQGRSRRELFFGEGSRLTVL.

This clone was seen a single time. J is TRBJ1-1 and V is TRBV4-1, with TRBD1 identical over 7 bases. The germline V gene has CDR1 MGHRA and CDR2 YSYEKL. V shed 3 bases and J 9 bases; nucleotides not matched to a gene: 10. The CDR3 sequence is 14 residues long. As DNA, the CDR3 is TGCGCCAGCAGCCACGGGGAGACAGGGAAAAAAGCTTTCTTT. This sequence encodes CASSHGETGKKAFF.

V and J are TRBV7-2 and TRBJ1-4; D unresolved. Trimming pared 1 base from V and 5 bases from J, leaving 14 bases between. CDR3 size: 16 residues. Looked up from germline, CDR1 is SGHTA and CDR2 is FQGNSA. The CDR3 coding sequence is TGTGCCAGCAGCTTAGTAATCTTGGCGGGGAATGAAAAACTGTTTTTT. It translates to CASSLVILAGNEKLFF.

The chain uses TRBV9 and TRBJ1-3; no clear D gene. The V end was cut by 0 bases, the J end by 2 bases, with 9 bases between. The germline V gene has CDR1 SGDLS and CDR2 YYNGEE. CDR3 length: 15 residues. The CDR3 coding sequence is TGTGCCAGCAGCGTAGGCGGCACTCCTGGAAACACCATATATTTT. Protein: CASSVGGTPGNTIYF.

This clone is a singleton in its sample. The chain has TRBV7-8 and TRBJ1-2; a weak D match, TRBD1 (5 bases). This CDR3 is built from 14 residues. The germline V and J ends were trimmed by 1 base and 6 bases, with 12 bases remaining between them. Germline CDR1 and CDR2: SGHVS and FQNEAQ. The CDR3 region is CASSLGGDYHGYTF. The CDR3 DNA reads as TGTGCCAGCAGCTTAGGGGGGGACTATCATGGCTACACCTTC.

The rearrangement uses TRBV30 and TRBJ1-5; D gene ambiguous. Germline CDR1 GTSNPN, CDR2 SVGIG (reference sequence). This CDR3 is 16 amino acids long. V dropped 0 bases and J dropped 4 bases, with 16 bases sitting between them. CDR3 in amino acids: CAWSVEGAGNNQPQHF. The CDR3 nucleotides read TGTGCCTGGAGTGTTGAAGGAGCCGGGAATAATCAGCCCCAGCATTTT.

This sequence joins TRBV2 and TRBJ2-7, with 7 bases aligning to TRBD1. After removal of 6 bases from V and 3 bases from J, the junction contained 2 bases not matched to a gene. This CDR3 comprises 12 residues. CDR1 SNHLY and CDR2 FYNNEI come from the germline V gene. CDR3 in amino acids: CASRGDSYEQYF. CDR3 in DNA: TGTGCCAGCAGGGGGGACAGCTACGAGCAGTACTTC.

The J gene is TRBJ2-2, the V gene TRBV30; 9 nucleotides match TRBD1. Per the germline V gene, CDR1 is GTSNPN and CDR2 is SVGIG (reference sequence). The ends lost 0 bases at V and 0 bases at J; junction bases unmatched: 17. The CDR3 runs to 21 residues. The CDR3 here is CAWSVLDRGPSGYPNTGELFF. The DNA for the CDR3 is TGTGCCTGGAGTGTACTGGACAGGGGACCTAGCGGCTACCCGAACACCGGGGAGCTGTTTTTT. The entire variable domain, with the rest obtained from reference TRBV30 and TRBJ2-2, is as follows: SQTIHQWPATLVQPVGSPLSLECTVEGTSNPNLYWYRQAAGRGLQLLFYSVGIGQISSEVPQNLSASRPQDRQFILSSKKLLLSDSGFYLCAWSVLDRGPSGYPNTGELFFGEGSRLTVL.

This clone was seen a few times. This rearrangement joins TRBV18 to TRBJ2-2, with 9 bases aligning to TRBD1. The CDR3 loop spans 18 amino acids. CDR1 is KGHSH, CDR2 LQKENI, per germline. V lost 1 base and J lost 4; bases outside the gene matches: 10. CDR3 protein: CASSPLPFGQGSTGELFF. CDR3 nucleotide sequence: TGTGCCAGCTCACCACTTCCTTTCGGACAGGGGTCCACCGGGGAGCTGTTTTTT.

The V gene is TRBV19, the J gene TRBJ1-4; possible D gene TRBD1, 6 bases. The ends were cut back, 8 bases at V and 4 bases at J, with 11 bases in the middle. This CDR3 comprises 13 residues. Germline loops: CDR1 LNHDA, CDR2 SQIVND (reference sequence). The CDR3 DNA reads TGTGCCAGTTCACAGGGCGTTAATGAAAAACTGTTTTTT. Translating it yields CASSQGVNEKLFF. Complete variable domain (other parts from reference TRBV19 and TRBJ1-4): DGGITQSPKYLFRKEGQNVTLSCEQNLNHDAMYWYRQDPGQGLRLIYYSQIVNDFQKGDIAEGYSVSREKKESFPLTVTSAQKNPTAFYLCASSQGVNEKLFFGSGTQLSVL.

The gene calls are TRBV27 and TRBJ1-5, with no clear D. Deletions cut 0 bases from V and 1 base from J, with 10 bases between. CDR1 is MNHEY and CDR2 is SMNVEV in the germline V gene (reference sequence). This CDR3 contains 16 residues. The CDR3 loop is CASSLSAFESNQPQHF. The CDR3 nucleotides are TGTGCCAGCAGTTTATCCGCCTTTGAGAGCAATCAGCCCCAGCATTTT.

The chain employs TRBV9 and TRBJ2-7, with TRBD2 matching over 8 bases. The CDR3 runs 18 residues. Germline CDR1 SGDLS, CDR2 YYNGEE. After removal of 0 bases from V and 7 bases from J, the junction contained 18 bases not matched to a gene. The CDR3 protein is CASSVDSALPGLVGEQYF. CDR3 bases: TGTGCCAGCAGCGTAGACTCCGCCTTGCCGGGACTAGTCGGGGAGCAGTACTTC. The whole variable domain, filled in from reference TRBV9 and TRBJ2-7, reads DSGVTQTPKHLITATGQRVTLRCSPRSGDLSVYWYQQSLDQGLQFLIQYYNGEERAKGNILERFSAQQFPDLHSELNLSSLELGDSALYFCASSVDSALPGLVGEQYFGPGTRLTVT.

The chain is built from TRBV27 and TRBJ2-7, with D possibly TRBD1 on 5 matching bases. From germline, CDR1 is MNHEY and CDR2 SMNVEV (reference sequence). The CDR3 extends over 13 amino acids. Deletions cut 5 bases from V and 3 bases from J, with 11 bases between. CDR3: CASSTRVGYEQYF. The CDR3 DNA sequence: TGTGCCAGCAGTACCAGGGTAGGCTACGAGCAGTACTTC.

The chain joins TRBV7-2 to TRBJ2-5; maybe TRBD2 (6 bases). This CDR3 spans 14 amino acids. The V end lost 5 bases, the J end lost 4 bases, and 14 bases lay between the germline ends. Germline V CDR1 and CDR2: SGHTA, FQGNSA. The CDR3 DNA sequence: TGTGCCAGCAGCCGTTTTCGGGGGATAGAGACCCAGTACTTC. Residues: CASSRFRGIETQYF.

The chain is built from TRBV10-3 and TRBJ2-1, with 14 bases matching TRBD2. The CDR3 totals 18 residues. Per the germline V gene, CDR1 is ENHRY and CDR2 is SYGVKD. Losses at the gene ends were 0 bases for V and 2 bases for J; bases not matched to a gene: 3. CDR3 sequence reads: CAISESRLAGGTYNEQFF. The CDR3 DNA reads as TGTGCCATCAGTGAGTCCAGACTAGCGGGAGGGACCTACAATGAGCAGTTCTTC.

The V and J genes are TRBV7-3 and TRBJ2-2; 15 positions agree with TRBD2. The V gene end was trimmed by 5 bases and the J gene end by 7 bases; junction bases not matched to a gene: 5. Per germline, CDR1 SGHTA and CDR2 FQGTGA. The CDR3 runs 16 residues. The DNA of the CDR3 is TGTGCCAGCAGCGCCGGACTAGCGGGAGGGGTCGGGGAGCTGTTTTTT. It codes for CASSAGLAGGVGELFF.

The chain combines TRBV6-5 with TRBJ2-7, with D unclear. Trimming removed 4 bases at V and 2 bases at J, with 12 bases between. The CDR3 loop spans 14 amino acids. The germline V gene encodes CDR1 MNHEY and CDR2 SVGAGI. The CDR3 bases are TGTGCCAGCAGTTTTTCAGCGAATACCTACGAGCAGTACTTC. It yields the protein CASSFSANTYEQYF.

Here the CDR3 reads CASSLGTSGTDTQYF. The CDR3 nucleotides are TGTGCCAGCAGCTTGGGGACTAGCGGCACAGATACGCAGTATTTT. This sequence joins TRBV7-6 and TRBJ2-3; 10 nucleotides align to TRBD2. CDR1 and CDR2 from the germline V gene are SGHVS and FNYEAQ. The CDR3 extends over 15 amino acids. Trimming at V came to 3 bases and at J to 1 base, leaving 1 base not matched to a gene.

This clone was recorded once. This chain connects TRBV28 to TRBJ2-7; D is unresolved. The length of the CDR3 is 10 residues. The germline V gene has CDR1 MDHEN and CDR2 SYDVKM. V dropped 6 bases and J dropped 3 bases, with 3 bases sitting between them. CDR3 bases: TGTGCCAGCAGCCGCTACGAGCAGTACTTC. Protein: CASSRYEQYF. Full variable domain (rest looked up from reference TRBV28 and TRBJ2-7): DVKVTQSSRYLVKRTGEKVFLECVQDMDHENMFWYRQDPGLGLRLIYFSYDVKMKEKGDIPEGYSVSREKKERFSLILESASTNQTSMYLCASSRYEQYFGPGTRLTVT.

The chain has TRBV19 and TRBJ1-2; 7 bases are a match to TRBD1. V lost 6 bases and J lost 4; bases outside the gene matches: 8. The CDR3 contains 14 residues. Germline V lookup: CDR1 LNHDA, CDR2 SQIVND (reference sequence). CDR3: CASSRQGSSYGYTF. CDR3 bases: TGTGCCAGTAGCCGACAGGGATCATCCTATGGCTACACCTTC.

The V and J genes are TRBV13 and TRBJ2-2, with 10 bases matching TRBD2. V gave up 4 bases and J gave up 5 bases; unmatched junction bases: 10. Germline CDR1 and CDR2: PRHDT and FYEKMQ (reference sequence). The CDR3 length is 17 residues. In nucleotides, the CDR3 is TGTGCCAGCAGCTCCATTCTAGCGGGAGAGTGGACCGGGGAGCTGTTTTTT. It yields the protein CASSSILAGEWTGELFF.

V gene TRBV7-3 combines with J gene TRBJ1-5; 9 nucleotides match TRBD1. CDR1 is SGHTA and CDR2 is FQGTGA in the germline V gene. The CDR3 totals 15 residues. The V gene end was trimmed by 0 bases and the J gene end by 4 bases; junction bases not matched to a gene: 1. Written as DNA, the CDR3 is TGTGCCAGCAGCTTAACGGACAGGGGAAATCAGCCCCAGCATTTT. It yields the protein CASSLTDRGNQPQHF.

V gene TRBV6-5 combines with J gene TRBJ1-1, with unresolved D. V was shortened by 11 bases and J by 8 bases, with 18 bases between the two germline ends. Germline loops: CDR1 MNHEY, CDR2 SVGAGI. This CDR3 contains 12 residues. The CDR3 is CAVRFAGKEAFF. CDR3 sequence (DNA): TGTGCCGTAAGGTTCGCCGGGAAAGAAGCTTTCTTT.

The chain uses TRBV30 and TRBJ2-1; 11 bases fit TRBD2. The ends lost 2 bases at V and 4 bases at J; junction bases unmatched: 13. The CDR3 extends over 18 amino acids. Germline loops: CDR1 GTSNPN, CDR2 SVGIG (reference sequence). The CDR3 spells CAWSPGLAAYRFYNEQFF. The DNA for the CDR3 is TGTGCCTGGAGTCCGGGACTAGCGGCTTATCGGTTTTACAATGAGCAGTTCTTC.

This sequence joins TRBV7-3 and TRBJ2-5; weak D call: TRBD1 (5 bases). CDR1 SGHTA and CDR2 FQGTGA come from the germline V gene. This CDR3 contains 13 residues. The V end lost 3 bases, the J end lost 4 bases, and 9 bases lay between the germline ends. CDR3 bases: TGTGCCAGCAGCTTCCAGGGTGCAGAGACCCAGTACTTC. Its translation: CASSFQGAETQYF.

This chain's CDR3 is CATAWTGGSMTNQPQHF. DNA of the CDR3: TGTGCCACCGCCTGGACAGGGGGCTCAATGACCAATCAGCCCCAGCATTTT. The rearrangement uses TRBV27 and TRBJ1-5, with TRBD1 matching over 11 bases. V was pared by 10 bases and J by 3 bases, with 14 bases of the junction left unmatched. In germline, CDR1 is MNHEY, CDR2 SMNVEV (reference sequence). The CDR3 consists of 17 residues.